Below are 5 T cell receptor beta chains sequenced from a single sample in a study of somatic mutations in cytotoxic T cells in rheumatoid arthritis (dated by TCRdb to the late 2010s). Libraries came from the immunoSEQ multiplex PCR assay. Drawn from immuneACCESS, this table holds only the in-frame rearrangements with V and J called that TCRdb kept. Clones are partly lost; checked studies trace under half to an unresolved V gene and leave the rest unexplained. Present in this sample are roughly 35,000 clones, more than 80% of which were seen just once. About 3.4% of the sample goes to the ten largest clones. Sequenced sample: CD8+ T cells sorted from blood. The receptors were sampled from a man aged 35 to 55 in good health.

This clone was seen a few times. CDR3 nucleotides: TGTGCCAGTAGTATGGCGGGGTTCTCCTACGAGCAGTACTTC. It yields the protein CASSMAGFSYEQYF. The chain recombines TRBV19 with TRBJ2-7; D perhaps matches TRBD2 (6 bases). CDR1 LNHDA and CDR2 SQIVND come from the germline V gene (reference sequence). The CDR3 is 14 residues long. V was trimmed by 3 bases and J by 0 bases, leaving 9 bases between them.

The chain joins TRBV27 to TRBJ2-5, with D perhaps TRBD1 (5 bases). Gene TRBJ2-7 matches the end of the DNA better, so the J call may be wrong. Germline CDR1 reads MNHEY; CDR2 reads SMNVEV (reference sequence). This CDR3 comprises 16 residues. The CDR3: CASSLLWGQGAYEQYF. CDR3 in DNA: TGTGCCAGCAGTTTGCTTTGGGGCCAGGGCGCCTACGAGCAGTACTTC.

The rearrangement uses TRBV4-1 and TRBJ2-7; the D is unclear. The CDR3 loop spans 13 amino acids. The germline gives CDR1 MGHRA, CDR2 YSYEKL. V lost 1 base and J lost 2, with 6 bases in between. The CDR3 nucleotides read TGCGCCAGCAGCCAAGCCCCAACCTACGAGCAGTACTTC. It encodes CASSQAPTYEQYF.

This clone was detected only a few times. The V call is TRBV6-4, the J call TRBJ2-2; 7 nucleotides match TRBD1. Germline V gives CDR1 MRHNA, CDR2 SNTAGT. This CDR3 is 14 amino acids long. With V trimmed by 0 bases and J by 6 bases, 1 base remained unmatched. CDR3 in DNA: TGTGCCAGCAGTGACTCAGGGGGCGCCGGGGAGCTGTTTTTT. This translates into CASSDSGGAGELFF.

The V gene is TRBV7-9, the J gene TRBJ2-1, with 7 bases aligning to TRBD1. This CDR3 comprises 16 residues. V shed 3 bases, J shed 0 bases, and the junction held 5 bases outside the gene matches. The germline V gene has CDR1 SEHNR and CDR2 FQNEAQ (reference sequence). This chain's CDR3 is CASSFGQASSYNEQFF. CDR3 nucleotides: TGTGCCAGCAGCTTTGGACAGGCCAGCTCCTACAATGAGCAGTTCTTC.